Each of the 15 T cell receptor beta chains below was sequenced from the same sample in a study of blood T cell repertoires in COVID-19. Measured with immunoSEQ multiplex PCR; TCRdb has only the in-frame clones, and not every one. The table lists fewer than 95,000 clones, around 90% of them singletons. Sample: peripheral blood. The receptors originated from a woman older than 75 with acute or convalescent COVID-19.

V usage is TRBV7-2 and J usage is TRBJ2-1, with TRBD1 matching 9 bases. CDR1 is SGHTA, CDR2 FQGNSA, per germline. V lost 5 bases to trimming and J lost 6 bases; unmatched junction nucleotides: 8. This CDR3 has 15 residues. The CDR3 protein is CASSPGTGRSNEQFF. The CDR3 DNA sequence: TGTGCCAGCAGCCCAGGGACAGGGCGATCCAATGAGCAGTTCTTC.

The V gene is TRBV11-2, the J gene TRBJ2-2; 7 bases are a match to TRBD2. This CDR3 is built from 15 residues. Germline V lookup: CDR1 SGHAT, CDR2 FQNNGV. V dropped 2 bases and J dropped 3; count of bases not matched to a gene: 3. CDR3 nucleotide sequence: TGTGCCAGCAGCTTAAGCGGGGCGTACACCGGGGAGCTGTTTTTT. Residues: CASSLSGAYTGELFF.

The chain links TRBV7-2 to TRBJ2-5; a possible D gene is TRBD1 (7 bases). Trimming left V 5 bases short and J 5 bases short, with 15 bases between. The CDR3 loop spans 14 amino acids. The germline V gene encodes CDR1 SGHTA and CDR2 FQGNSA. The CDR3 protein is CASSRRAGGETQYF. In DNA, the CDR3 is TGTGCCAGCAGCCGCAGGGCAGGGGGGGAGACCCAGTACTTC.

This chain uses TRBV6-5 with TRBJ1-1; TRBD1 agrees at 9 bases. This CDR3 region has 15 residues. Germline CDR1 and CDR2: MNHEY and SVGAGI. V shed 2 bases, J shed 5 bases, and the junction held 6 bases outside the gene matches. In nucleotides, the CDR3 is TGTGCCAGCAGTTACCTGGACAGGGGAGGGACTGAAGCTTTCTTT. Translation gives CASSYLDRGGTEAFF.

The rearrangement links TRBV3-1 (or the pseudogene TRBV3-2) to TRBJ2-1, with 13 bases identical to TRBD2. CDR1 and CDR2 (germline): LGHDT, YNNKEL (reference sequence). The CDR3 loop spans 15 amino acids. V lost 4 bases, J lost 7 bases, and 4 bases stayed unmatched. The CDR3 DNA is TGTGCCAGCAGCCTTACTAGCGGGGGGGCAAATGAGCAGTTCTTC. It codes for CASSLTSGGANEQFF.

As DNA, the CDR3 is TGTGCCAGCAGCTTAGGGGGGGAAGATACGCAGTATTTT. Translation gives CASSLGGEDTQYF. This rearrangement joins TRBV7-2 to TRBJ2-3, with D maybe TRBD2 (6 bases). The CDR3 covers 13 residues. From germline, CDR1 is SGHTA and CDR2 FQGNSA. Trimming shortened V by 1 base and J by 5 bases, and 7 bases separated the two germline ends.

CDR3 residues: CASSLPRSSTRDNSPLHF. The CDR3 DNA is TGTGCCAGCAGTCTCCCGAGGTCATCCACACGGGATAATTCACCCCTCCACTTT. The J gene is TRBJ1-6, the V gene TRBV28; D is uncertain. The germline V and J ends were trimmed by 5 bases and 5 bases, with 22 bases remaining between them. Per the germline V gene, CDR1 is MDHEN and CDR2 is SYDVKM. This CDR3 has 18 amino acids.

The CDR3, as DNA: TGTGCCAGCGGCAGGGTAGGTGAAAAACTGTTTTTT. As protein: CASGRVGEKLFF. The chain has TRBV3-1 (or the pseudogene TRBV3-2) and TRBJ1-4, with D tentatively TRBD1 (5 bases). CDR1 LGHDT and CDR2 YNNKEL come from the germline V gene (reference sequence). Trimming cost V 8 bases and J 7 bases, with 11 bases left between them. CDR3 length: 12 residues.

The chain carries TRBV5-1 and TRBJ2-7; TRBD2 is a possible D gene (6 bases). Germline V gene data show CDR1 as SGHRS and CDR2 as YFSETQ. This CDR3 has 15 residues. V was shortened by 1 base and J by 7 bases, with 18 bases between the two germline ends. CDR3 protein: CASSLQPGLLLEQYF. DNA for the CDR3: TGCGCCAGCAGCTTGCAACCGGGACTCCTTTTGGAGCAGTACTTC.

This chain joins TRBV5-1 and TRBJ1-2; 7 positions agree with TRBD1. V was clipped by 2 bases and J by 4 bases; unmatched bases: 5. The germline gives CDR1 SGHRS, CDR2 YFSETQ. This CDR3 is built from 14 residues. This chain's CDR3 is CASSFEGGIYGYTF. CDR3 in DNA: TGCGCCAGCAGCTTCGAAGGGGGCATCTATGGCTACACCTTC.

The chain carries TRBV5-1 and TRBJ1-2; 10 bases match TRBD1. The CDR3 runs 15 residues. V gave up 0 bases and J gave up 4 bases; unmatched junction bases: 3. Per the germline V gene, CDR1 is SGHRS and CDR2 is YFSETQ. The CDR3 protein is CASSLGQGAGYGYTF. DNA for the CDR3: TGCGCCAGCAGCTTGGGACAGGGGGCTGGCTATGGCTACACCTTC. Full variable domain (outside the CDR3, taken from reference TRBV5-1 and TRBJ1-2): KAGVTQTPRYLIKTRGQQVTLSCSPISGHRSVSWYQQTPGQGLQFLFEYFSETQRNKGNFPGRFSGRQFSNSRSEMNVSTLELGDSALYLCASSLGQGAGYGYTFGSGTRLTVV.

The rearrangement joins TRBV5-4 to TRBJ2-5; 9 nucleotides align to TRBD2. The germline gives CDR1 SGHNT, CDR2 YYREEE (reference sequence). V lost 2 bases, J lost 5 bases, and 7 bases stayed unmatched. This CDR3 contains 15 residues. The CDR3 DNA follows: TGTGCCAGCAGCTTATATAGCGGGGGTGGTGAGACCCAGTACTTC. Protein: CASSLYSGGGETQYF.

This clone occurred once. The chain has TRBV19 and TRBJ1-4; 7 bases fit TRBD1. Germline CDR1 reads LNHDA; CDR2 reads SQIVND (reference sequence). Germline trimming cut 11 bases from V and 3 bases from J; bases unmatched to any gene: 6. CDR3 length: 13 amino acids. As DNA, the CDR3 is TGTGCCGCATCACAGGGGTCTAATGAAAAACTGTTTTTT. This gives the protein CAASQGSNEKLFF.

The chain combines TRBV6-5 with TRBJ1-2, with 7 bases identical to TRBD1. The CDR3 runs to 15 residues. Per the germline V gene, CDR1 is MNHEY and CDR2 is SVGAGI. The junction had 6 bases not matched to a gene; V was cut back by 2 bases and J by 3 bases. In DNA form, the CDR3 reads TGTGCCAGCAGTTACCGCGGGACAGAACACTATGGCTACACCTTC. This translates into CASSYRGTEHYGYTF.

The chain has TRBV5-4 and TRBJ2-1, with a possible D match to TRBD2 (6 bases). The CDR3 totals 15 residues. Germline V gives CDR1 SGHNT, CDR2 YYREEE (reference sequence). V was shortened by 0 bases and J by 6 bases, with 13 bases between the two germline ends. CDR3 nucleotides: TGTGCCAGCAGCTTGGCGGGAGAAAGTGGCAATGAGCAGTTCTTC. This translates into CASSLAGESGNEQFF.